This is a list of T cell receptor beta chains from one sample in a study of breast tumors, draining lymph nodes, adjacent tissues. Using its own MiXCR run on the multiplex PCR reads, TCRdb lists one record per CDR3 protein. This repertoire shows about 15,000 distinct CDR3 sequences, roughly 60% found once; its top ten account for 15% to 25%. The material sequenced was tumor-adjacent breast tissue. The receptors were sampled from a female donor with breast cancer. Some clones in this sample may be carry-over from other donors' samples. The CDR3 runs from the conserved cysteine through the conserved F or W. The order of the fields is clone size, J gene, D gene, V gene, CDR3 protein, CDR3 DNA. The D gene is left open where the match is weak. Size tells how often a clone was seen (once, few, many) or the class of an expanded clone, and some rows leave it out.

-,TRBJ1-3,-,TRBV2,CASSEGLFSGNTIYF,TGTGCCAGCAGTGAAGGCCTTTTCTCTGGAAACACCATATATTTT
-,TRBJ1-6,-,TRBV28,CASSLVGASYNSPLHF,TGTGCCAGCAGTTTGGTGGGGGCCTCCTATAATTCACCCCTCCACTTT
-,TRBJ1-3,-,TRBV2,CASSGETGNTIYF,TGTGCCAGCAGTGGCGAAACTGGAAACACCATATATTTT
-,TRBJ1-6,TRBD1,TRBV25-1,CASSDTGACCYAQHF,TGTGCCAGCAGTGACACAGGGGCGTGTTGCTACGCCCAGCACTTT
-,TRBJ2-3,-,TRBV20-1,CSPWGGQSTDTQYF,TGCAGTCCCTGGGGGGGACAGAGCACAGATACGCAGTATTTT
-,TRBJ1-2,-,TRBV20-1,CSASQGLNVYGYTF,TGCAGTGCTTCACAGGGACTTAATGTCTATGGCTACACCTTC
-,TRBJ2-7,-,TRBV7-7,CASTPDSQESYEQYF,TGTGCTAGCACCCCCGACTCACAAGAGTCCTACGAGCAGTACTTC
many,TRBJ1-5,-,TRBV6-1,CASSETLSSVQPQHF,TGTGCCAGCAGTGAGACTCTATCGAGCGTCCAGCCCCAGCATTTT
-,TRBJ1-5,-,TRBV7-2,CASSQLGNQPQHF,TGTGCCAGCAGCCAGTTGGGAAATCAGCCCCAGCATTTT
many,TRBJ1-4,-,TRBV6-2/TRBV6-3,CASSSQGTGNEKLFF,TGTGCCAGCAGTTCCCAGGGGACGGGAAATGAAAAACTGTTTTTT
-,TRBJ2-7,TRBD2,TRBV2,CASSEGLAGPQWKQYF,TGTGCCAGCAGTGAAGGACTAGCGGGACCTCAATGGAAGCAGTACTTC
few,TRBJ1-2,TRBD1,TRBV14,CASSQENPDRVTYGYTF,TGTGCCAGCAGCCAAGAAAACCCTGACAGGGTCACCTATGGCTACACCTTC
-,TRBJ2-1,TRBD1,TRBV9,CASSLGQGAREQFF,TGTGCCAGCAGTCTCGGACAGGGGGCAAGGGAGCAGTTCTTC
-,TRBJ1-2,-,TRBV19,CACSNDRETHYGYTF,TGTGCCTGTAGTAATGACCGGGAGACTCACTATGGCTACACCTTC
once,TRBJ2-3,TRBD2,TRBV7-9,CASSSLAGGPIDTQYF,TGTGCCAGCAGCTCCCTTGCGGGAGGGCCGATAGATACGCAGTATTTT
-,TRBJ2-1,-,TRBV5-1,CASSLFRYNDQFF,TGCGCCAGCAGCTTGTTTAGGTACAATGACCAGTTCTTC
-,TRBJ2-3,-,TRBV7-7,CASSSDFTDTQYF,TGTGCTAGCAGTTCGGACTTCACAGATACGCAGTATTTT
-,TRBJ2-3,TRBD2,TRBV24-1,CATAGGGTDTQYF,TGTGCCACCGCGGGGGGGGGCACAGATACGCAGTATTTT
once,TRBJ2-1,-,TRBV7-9,CAAYLSPRVPSLSYNEQFF,TGTGCAGCTTATCTCTCCCCTCGAGTCCCTAGCTTATCCTACAATGAGCAGTTCTTC
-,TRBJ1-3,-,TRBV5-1,CASSLTGTGNTIYF,TGCGCCAGCAGCTTGACAGGGACTGGAAACACCATATATTTT
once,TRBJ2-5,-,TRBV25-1,CASSEFIGQHQETQYF,TGTGCCAGCAGTGAATTCATCGGACAGCACCAAGAGACCCAGTACTTC
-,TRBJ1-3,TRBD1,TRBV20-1,CSATRTGGNTIYF,TGCAGTGCTACCAGGACAGGGGGAAACACCATATATTTT
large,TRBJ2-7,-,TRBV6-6,CASIQGGVDEQYF,TGTGCCAGCATACAGGGTGGTGTTGACGAGCAGTACTTC
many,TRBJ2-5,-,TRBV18,CASSPPAGETQYF,TGTGCCAGCTCACCACCGGCGGGGGAGACCCAGTACTTC
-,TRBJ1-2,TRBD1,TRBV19,CASSAPGTGGAYTF,TGTGCCAGTAGTGCTCCCGGGACAGGGGGCGCCTACACCTTC
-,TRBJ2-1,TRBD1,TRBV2,CASRLPGQYYNEQFF,TGTGCCAGCAGACTCCCGGGACAGTATTACAATGAGCAGTTCTTC
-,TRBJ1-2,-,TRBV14,CASRPGQPGYTF,TGTGCCAGCAGGCCGGGGCAGCCTGGCTACACCTTC
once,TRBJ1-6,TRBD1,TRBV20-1,CSARGQGRDSPLHF,TGCAGTGCCCGAGGACAGGGGAGAGATTCACCCCTCCACTTT
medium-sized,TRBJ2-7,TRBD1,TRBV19,CASSIIGTGSYEQYF,TGTGCCAGTAGTATTATCGGGACAGGCTCCTACGAGCAGTACTTC
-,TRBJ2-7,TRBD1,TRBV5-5,CASSLGTDYEQYF,TGTGCCAGCAGCTTAGGGACAGATTACGAGCAGTACTTC
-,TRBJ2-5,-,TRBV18,CASSPSGLNQETQYF,TGTGCCAGCTCACCCTCGGGACTTAACCAAGAGACCCAGTACTTC
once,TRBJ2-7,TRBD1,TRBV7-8,CASSWAPGQGAYEQYF,TGTGCCAGCAGCTGGGCACCGGGACAGGGGGCGTACGAGCAGTACTTC
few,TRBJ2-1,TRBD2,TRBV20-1,CSAMWTSGRTEQFF,TGCAGTGCTATGTGGACTAGCGGGAGGACTGAGCAGTTCTTC
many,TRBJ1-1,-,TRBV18,CASSPQVGGVNTEAFF,TGTGCCAGCTCACCACAGGTCGGGGGGGTGAACACTGAAGCTTTCTTT
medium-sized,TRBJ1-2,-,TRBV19,CASFIPYGYTF,TGTGCCAGCTTTATACCGTATGGCTACACCTTC
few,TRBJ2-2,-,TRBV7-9,CASSLGPDVGELFF,TGTGCCAGCAGCTTGGGTCCGGACGTCGGGGAGCTGTTTTTT
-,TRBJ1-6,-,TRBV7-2,CASSLGQAANAPLHF,TGTGCCAGCAGCTTAGGACAGGCCGCTAATGCGCCCCTCCACTTT
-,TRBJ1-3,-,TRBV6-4,CASSDTDLQDSRQLCRNTVYF,TGTGCCAGCAGTGACACCGACCTCCAGGACAGCAGACAGTTATGTAGGAACACCGTATATTTT
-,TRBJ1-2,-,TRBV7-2,CASSPGPLTGSGYTF,TGTGCCAGCAGCCCCGGACCCCTTACAGGGAGTGGCTACACCTTC
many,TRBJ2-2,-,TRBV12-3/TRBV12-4,CASSFAQATGELFF,TGTGCCAGCAGTTTCGCGCAAGCCACTGGGGAGCTGTTTTTT
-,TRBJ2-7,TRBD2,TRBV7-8,CASSLVEAGNSKQYF,TGTGCCAGCAGCTTAGTAGAAGCGGGGAACTCTAAGCAGTACTTC
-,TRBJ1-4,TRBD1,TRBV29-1,CSVVLGTGAEKLFF,TGCAGCGTTGTTCTCGGGACAGGGGCTGAAAAACTGTTTTTT
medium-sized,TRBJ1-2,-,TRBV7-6,CASSLGTRRVEKANYGYTF,TGTGCCAGCAGCTTGGGGACTCGGAGGGTGGAAAAAGCTAACTATGGCTACACCTTC
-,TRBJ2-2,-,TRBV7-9,CALRPNTGELFF,TGTGCCCTACGACCGAACACCGGGGAGCTGTTTTTT
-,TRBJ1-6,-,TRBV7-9,CASSLGPGRNSPLHF,TGTGCCAGCAGCTTAGGCCCAGGGCGCAATTCACCCCTCCACTTT
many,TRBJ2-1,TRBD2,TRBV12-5,CASGLGTSGNEQFF,TGTGCTAGTGGTTTAGGGACTAGCGGCAATGAGCAGTTCTTC
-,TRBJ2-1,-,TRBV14,CASSQWATNNEQFF,TGTGCCAGCAGCCAATGGGCCACTAACAATGAGCAGTTCTTC
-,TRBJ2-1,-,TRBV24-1,CATSDLHAAGSGEQFF,TGTGCCACCAGTGATTTGCATGCGGCCGGATCGGGTGAGCAGTTCTTC
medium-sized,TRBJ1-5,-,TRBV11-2,CASSLDRGNQPQHF,TGTGCCAGCAGCTTAGATAGGGGCAATCAGCCCCAGCATTTT
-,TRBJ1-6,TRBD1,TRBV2,CASRGTGGYNSPLHF,TGTGCCAGCAGGGGGACAGGGGGCTATAATTCACCCCTCCACTTT
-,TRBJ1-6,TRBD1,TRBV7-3,CASSVRLRQGGRLHF,TGTGCCAGCAGCGTACGACTACGACAGGGGGGCCGCCTCCACTTT
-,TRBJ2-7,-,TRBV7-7,CASSVEARIYEQYF,TGTGCTAGCAGCGTAGAGGCCCGGATCTACGAGCAGTACTTC
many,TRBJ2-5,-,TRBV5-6,CASSGRGLGYQETQYF,TGTGCCAGCAGCGGAAGAGGGTTGGGGTACCAAGAGACCCAGTACTTC
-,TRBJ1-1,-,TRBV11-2,CASSLESTAEAFF,TGTGCCAGCAGCTTAGAGTCGACGGCTGAAGCTTTCTTT
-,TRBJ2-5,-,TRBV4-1,CASSHAGTTLETQYF,TGCGCCAGCAGCCACGCCGGGACAACCTTAGAGACCCAGTACTTC
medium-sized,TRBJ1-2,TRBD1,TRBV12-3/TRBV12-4,CASSSQTGGNYGYTF,TGTGCCAGCAGTTCGCAAACAGGGGGAAACTATGGCTACACCTTC
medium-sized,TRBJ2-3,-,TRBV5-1,CASRGTTGEDTQYF,TGCGCCAGCAGGGGAACTACGGGGGAGGATACGCAGTATTTT
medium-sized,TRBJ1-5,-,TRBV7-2,CASSPKGVGFDQPQHF,TGTGCCAGCAGCCCGAAAGGGGTAGGGTTCGACCAGCCCCAGCATTTT
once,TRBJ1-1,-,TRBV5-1,CASSLWTAAGAEAFF,TGCGCCAGCAGCTTGTGGACCGCAGCGGGGGCTGAAGCTTTCTTT